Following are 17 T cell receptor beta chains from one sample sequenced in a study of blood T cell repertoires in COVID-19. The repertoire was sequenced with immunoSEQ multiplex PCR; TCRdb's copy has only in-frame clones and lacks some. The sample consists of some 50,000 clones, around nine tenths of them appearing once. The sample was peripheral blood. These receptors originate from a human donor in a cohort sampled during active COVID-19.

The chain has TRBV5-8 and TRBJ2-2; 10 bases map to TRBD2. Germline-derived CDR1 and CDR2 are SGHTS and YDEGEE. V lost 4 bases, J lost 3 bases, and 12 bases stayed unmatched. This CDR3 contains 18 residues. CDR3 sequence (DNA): TGTGCCAGCAGCCCGGCCGGAGCGGGGGGGCTCTACACCGGGGAGCTGTTTTTT. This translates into CASSPAGAGGLYTGELFF.

In nucleotides, the CDR3 is TGTGCCAGCAGCCTCGGAGGGCCCTACAATGAGCAGTTCTTC. The encoded protein is CASSLGGPYNEQFF. The chain recombines TRBV7-2 with TRBJ2-1, with D possibly TRBD2 on 6 matching bases. Trimming took 5 bases from V and 2 from J, leaving 10 bases between them. The CDR3 consists of 14 residues. From germline, CDR1 is SGHTA and CDR2 FQGNSA.

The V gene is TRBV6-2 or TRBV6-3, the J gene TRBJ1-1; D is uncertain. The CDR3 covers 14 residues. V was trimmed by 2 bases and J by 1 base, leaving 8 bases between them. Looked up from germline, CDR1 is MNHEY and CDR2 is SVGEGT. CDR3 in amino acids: CASSYGRWNTEAFF. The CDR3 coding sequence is TGTGCCAGCAGTTACGGCAGGTGGAACACTGAAGCTTTCTTT.

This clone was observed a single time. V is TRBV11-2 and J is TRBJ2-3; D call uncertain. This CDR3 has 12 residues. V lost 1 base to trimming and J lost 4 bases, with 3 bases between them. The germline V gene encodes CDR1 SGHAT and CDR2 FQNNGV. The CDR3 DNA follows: TGTGCCAGCAGCTTAGCTTCAGATACGCAGTATTTT. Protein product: CASSLASDTQYF.

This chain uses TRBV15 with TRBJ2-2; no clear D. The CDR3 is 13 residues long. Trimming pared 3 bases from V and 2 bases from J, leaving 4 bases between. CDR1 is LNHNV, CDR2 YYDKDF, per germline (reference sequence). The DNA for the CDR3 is TGTGCCACCAGCAGGGCTAACACCGGGGAGCTGTTTTTT. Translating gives CATSRANTGELFF.

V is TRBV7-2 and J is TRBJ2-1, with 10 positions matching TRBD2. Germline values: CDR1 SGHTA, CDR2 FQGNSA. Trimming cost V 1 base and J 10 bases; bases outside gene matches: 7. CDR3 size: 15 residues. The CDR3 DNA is TGTGCCAGCAGCTTAGATAAGCGGGGGGGCAGGGAGCAGTTCTTC. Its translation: CASSLDKRGGREQFF.

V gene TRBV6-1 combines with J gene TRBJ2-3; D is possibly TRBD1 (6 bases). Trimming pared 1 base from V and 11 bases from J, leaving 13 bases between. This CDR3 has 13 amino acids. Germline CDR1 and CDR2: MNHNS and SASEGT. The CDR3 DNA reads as TGTGCCAGCAGTGAAGAAGTGGGGACAAAGCAGTATTTT. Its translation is CASSEEVGTKQYF.

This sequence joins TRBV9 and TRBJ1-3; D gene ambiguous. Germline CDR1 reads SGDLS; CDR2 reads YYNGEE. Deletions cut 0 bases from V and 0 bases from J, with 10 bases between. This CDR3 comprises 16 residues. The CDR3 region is CASSVGWQSSGNTIYF. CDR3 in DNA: TGTGCCAGCAGCGTAGGATGGCAGTCCTCTGGAAACACCATATATTTT. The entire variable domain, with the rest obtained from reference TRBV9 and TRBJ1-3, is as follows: DSGVTQTPKHLITATGQRVTLRCSPRSGDLSVYWYQQSLDQGLQFLIQYYNGEERAKGNILERFSAQQFPDLHSELNLSSLELGDSALYFCASSVGWQSSGNTIYFGEGSWLTVV.

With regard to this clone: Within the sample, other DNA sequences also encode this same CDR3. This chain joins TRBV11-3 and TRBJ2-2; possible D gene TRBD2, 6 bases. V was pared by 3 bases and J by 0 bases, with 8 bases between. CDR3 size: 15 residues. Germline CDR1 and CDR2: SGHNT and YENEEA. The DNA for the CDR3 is TGTGCCAGCAGCTTCGGGACTTCGAACACCGGGGAGCTGTTTTTT. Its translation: CASSFGTSNTGELFF.

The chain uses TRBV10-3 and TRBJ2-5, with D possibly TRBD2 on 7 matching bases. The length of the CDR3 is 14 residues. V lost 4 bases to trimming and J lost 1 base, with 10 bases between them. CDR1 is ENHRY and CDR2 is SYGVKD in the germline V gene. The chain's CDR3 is CAISARGPQETQYF. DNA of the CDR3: TGTGCCATCAGTGCGCGGGGGCCCCAAGAGACCCAGTACTTC.

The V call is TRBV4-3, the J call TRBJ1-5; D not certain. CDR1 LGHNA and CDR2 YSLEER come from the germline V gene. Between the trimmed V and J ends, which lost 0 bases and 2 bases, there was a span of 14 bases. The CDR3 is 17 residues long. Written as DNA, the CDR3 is TGCGCCAGCAGCCAAGATCGGGCCCCCGGGGGCAATCAGCCCCAGCATTTT. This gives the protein CASSQDRAPGGNQPQHF.

DNA of the CDR3: TGTGCCAGCAGCTCTTCCTTTGCGCCGAACACCGGGGAGCTGTTTTTT. This gives the protein CASSSSFAPNTGELFF. The V and J genes are TRBV7-3 and TRBJ2-2; D ambiguous. CDR3 length equals 16 residues. Germline CDR1 and CDR2: SGHTA and FQGTGA. V was trimmed by 4 bases and J by 0 bases, leaving 12 bases between them.

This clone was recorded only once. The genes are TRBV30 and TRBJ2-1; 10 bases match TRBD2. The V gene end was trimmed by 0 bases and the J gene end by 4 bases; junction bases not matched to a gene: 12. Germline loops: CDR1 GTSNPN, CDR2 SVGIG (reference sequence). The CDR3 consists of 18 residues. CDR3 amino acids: CAWSVWISGSGRYNEQFF. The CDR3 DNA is TGTGCCTGGAGTGTATGGATTTCCGGTAGCGGGAGGTACAATGAGCAGTTCTTC.

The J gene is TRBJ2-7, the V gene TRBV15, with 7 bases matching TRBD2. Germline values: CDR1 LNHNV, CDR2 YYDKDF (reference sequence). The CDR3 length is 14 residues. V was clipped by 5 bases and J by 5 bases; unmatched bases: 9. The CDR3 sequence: CATSVERLANEQYF. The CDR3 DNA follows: TGTGCCACCAGCGTAGAAAGACTAGCTAACGAGCAGTACTTC.

CDR3: CASSLATTPGTGELFF. CDR3 sequence (DNA): TGTGCCAGCAGCTTAGCGACGACCCCGGGCACCGGGGAGCTGTTTTTT. The chain has TRBV7-2 and TRBJ2-2; D is uncertain. Germline V gene sequence: CDR1 SGHTA, CDR2 FQGNSA. Trimming removed 0 bases from V and 4 bases from J, with 12 bases in between. The CDR3 is 16 amino acids.

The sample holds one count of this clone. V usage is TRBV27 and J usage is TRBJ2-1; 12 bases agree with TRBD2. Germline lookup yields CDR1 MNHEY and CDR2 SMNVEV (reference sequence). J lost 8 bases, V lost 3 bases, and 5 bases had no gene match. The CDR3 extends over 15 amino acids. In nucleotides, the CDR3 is TGTGCCAGCAGTTTCCGGACTAGCGGGAATGATGAGCAGTTCTTC. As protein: CASSFRTSGNDEQFF.

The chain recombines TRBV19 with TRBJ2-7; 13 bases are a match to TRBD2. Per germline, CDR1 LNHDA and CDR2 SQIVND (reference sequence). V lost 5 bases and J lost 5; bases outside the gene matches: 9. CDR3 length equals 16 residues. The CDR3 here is CASSPRTSGGLDEQYF. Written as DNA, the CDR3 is TGTGCCAGTAGTCCTCGGACTAGCGGGGGATTAGACGAGCAGTACTTC.